Here is one TCR beta chain with its context. The sample belongs to a study of blood T cell repertoires in COVID-19. This table comes from immunoSEQ multiplex PCR, and its TCRdb copy is limited to in-frame clones, with some not included. The sample lists around 140,000 clones, 80% to 85% occurring once. Germline assignment: CDR1 SGDLS and CDR2 YYNGEE. The ends were cut back, 3 bases at V and 5 bases at J, with 14 bases in the middle. The length of the CDR3 is 15 residues. V gene TRBV9 combines with J gene TRBJ2-2; TRBD1 might be the D (8 bases). Sample: peripheral blood. The clonotype comes from a woman aged 55-70 years with active or convalescent COVID-19. CDR3 bases: TGTGCCAGCAGCGGACAGGGGCGGGAGACCGGGGAGCTGTTTTTT. Its translation: CASSGQGRETGELFF.